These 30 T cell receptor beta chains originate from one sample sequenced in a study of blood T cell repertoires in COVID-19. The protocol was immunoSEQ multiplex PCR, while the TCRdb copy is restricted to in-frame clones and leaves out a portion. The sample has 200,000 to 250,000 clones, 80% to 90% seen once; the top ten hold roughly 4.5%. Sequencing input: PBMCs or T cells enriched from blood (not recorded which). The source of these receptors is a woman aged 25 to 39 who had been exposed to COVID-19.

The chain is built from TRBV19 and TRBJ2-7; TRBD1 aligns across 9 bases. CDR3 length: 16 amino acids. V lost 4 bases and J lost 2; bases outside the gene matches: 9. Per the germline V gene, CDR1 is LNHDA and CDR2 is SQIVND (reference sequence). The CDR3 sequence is CASSRATGGAAYEQYF. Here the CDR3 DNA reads TGTGCCAGTAGTAGAGCAACAGGGGGCGCCGCCTACGAGCAGTACTTC.

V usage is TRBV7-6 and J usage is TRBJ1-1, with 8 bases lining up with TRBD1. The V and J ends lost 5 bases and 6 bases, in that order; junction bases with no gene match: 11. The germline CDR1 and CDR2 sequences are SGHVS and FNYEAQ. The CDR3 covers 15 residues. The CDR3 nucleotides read TGTGCCAGCAGCCCCCGACAGGGGATGCTGGCTGAAGCTTTCTTT. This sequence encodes CASSPRQGMLAEAFF.

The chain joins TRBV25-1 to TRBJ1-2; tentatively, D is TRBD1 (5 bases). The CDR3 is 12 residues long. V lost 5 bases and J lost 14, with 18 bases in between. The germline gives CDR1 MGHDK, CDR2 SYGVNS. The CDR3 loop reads CASSPGKGATTF. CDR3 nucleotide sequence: TGTGCCAGCAGTCCTGGGAAAGGGGCTACAACCTTC.

CDR3 sequence: CASSFPGTGGSGELFF. CDR3 coding DNA: TGCGCCAGCAGCTTCCCCGGGACAGGGGGCTCCGGGGAGCTGTTTTTT. The chain combines TRBV5-1 with TRBJ2-2; 12 bases fit TRBD1. The CDR3 sequence is 16 residues long. Germline trimming cut 2 bases from V and 6 bases from J; bases unmatched to any gene: 5. Germline V gene lookup returns CDR1 SGHRS and CDR2 YFSETQ.

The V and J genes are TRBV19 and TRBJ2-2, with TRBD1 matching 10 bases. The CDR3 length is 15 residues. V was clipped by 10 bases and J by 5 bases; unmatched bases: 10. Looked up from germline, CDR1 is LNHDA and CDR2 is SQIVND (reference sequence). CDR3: CATRTDRGFTGELFF. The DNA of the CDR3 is TGTGCCACCCGAACGGACAGGGGGTTTACCGGGGAGCTGTTTTTT.

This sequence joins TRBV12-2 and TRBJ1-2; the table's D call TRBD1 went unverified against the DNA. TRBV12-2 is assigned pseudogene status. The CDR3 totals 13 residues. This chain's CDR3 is CASPEDKNYGYTF. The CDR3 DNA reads TGTGCAAGTCCAGAAGACAAGAACTATGGCTACACCTTC.

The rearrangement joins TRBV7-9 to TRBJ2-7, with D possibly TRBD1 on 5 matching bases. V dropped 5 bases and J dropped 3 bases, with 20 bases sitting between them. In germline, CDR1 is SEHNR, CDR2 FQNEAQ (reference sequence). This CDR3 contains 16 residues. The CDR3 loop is CASSPFAGPGLYEQYF. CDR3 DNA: TGTGCCAGCAGCCCCTTTGCAGGGCCGGGTCTCTACGAGCAGTACTTC.

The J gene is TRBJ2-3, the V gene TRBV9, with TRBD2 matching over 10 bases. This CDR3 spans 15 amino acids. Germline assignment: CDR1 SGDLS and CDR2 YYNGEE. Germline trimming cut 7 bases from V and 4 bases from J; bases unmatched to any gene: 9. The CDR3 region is CASGQRGGLADTQYF. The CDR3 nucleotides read TGTGCCAGCGGACAGCGGGGGGGGCTGGCAGATACGCAGTATTTT.

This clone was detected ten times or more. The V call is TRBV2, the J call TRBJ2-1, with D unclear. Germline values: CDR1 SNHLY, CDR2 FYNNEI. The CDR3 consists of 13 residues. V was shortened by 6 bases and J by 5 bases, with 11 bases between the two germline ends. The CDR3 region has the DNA TGTGCCAGCAGCGCCCTAGAGGACAATGAGCAGTTCTTC. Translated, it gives CASSALEDNEQFF. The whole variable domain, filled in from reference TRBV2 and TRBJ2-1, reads EPEVTQTPSHQVTQMGQEVILRCVPISNHLYFYWYRQILGQKVEFLVSFYNNEISEKSEIFDDQFSVERPDGSNFTLKIRSTKLEDSAMYFCASSALEDNEQFFGPGTRLTVL.

The CDR3 DNA follows: TGTGCCAGCAGCTTAGCTCCGGGACAGGGCTATGGCTACACCTTC. It codes for CASSLAPGQGYGYTF. The V call is TRBV11-1, the J call TRBJ1-2, with TRBD1 matching over 9 bases. V shed 0 bases and J 4 bases; nucleotides not matched to a gene: 3. The germline CDR1 and CDR2 sequences are SGHAT and FQDESV (reference sequence). The CDR3 has 15 amino acids.

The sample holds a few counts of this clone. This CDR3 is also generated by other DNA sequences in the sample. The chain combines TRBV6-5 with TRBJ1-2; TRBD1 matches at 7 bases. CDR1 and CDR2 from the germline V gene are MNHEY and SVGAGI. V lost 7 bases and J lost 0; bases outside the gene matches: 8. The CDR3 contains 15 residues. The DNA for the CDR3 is TGTGCCAGCACCCGGGACAGACCTTCTAACTATGGCTACACCTTC. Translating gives CASTRDRPSNYGYTF.

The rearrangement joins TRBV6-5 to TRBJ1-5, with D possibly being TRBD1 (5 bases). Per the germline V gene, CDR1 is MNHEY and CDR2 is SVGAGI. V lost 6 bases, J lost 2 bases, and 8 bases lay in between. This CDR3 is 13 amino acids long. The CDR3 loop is CASRGRGNQPQHF. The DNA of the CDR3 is TGTGCCAGCAGGGGGCGAGGCAATCAGCCCCAGCATTTT.

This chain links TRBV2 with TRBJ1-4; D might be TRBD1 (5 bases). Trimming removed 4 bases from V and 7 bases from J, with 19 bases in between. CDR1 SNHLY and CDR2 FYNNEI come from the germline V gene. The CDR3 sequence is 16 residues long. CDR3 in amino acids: CASSVNPTGTGEKLFF. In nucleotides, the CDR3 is TGTGCCAGCAGTGTTAATCCTACCGGGACTGGTGAAAAACTGTTTTTT.

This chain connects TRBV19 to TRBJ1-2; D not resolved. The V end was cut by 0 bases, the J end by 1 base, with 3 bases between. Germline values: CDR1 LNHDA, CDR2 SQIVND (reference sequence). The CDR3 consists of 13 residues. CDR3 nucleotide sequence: TGTGCCAGTAGTATAGACAGTAACTATGGCTACACCTTC. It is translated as CASSIDSNYGYTF.

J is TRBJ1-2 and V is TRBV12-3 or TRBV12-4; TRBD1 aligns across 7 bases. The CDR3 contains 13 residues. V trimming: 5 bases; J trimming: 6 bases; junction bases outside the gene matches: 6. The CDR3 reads CASSLDRINGYTF. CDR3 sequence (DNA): TGTGCCAGCAGTCTGGACAGGATTAATGGCTACACCTTC.

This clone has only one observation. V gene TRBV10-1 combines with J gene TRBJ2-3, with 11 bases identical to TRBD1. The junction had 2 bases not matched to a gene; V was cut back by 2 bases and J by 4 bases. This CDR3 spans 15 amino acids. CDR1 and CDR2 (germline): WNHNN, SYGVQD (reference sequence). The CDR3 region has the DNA TGCGCCAGCAGTGAGCGGACAGGGGGCCCAGATACGCAGTATTTT. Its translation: CASSERTGGPDTQYF.

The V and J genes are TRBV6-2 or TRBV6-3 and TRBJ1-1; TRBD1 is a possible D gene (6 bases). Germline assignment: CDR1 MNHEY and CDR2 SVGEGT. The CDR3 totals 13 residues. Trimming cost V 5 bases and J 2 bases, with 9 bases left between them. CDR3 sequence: CASSLRGNTEAFF. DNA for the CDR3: TGTGCCAGCAGTCTCAGGGGAAACACTGAAGCTTTCTTT.

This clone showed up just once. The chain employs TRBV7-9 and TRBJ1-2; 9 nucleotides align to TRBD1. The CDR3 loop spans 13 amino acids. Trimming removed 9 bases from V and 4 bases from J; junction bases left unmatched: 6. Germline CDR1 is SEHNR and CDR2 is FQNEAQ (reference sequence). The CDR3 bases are TGTGCCAGTGGGACAGGGAAAGGCTATGGCTACACCTTC. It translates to CASGTGKGYGYTF.

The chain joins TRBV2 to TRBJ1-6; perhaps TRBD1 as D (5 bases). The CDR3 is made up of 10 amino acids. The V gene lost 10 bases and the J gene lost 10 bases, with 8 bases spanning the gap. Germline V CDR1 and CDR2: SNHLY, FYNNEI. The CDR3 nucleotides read TGTGCCACCTCAGGGTCACCCCTCCACTTT. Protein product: CATSGSPLHF.

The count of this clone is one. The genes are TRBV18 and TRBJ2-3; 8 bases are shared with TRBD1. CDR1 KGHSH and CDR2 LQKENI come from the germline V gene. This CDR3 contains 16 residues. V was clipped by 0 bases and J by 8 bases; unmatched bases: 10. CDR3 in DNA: TGTGCCAGCTCACCACCTTCGACAGGGGAAAGGGGTACGCAGTATTTT. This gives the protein CASSPPSTGERGTQYF.

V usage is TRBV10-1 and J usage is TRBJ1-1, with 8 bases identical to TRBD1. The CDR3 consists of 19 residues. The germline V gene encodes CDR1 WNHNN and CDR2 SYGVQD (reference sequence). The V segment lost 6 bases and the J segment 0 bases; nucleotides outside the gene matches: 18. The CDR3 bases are TGCGCCAGCAGCCCGACGCCGTTTACAGGGGGAACAGTGAACACTGAAGCTTTCTTT. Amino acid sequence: CASSPTPFTGGTVNTEAFF.

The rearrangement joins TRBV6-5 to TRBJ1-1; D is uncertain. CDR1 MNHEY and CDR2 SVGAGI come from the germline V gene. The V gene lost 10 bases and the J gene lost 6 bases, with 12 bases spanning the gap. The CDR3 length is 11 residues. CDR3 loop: CAITHGAEAFF. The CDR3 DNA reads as TGTGCCATCACCCACGGGGCTGAAGCTTTCTTT.

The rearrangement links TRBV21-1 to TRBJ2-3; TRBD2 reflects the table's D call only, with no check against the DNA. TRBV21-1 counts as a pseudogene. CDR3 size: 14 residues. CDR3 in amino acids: CASNLRGTTDTQYF. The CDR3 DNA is TGTGCCAGCAACTTGCGGGGGACAACAGATACGCAGTATTTT.

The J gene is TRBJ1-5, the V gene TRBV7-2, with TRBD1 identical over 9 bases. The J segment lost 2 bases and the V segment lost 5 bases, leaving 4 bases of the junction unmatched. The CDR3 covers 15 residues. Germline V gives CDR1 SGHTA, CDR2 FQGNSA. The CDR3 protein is CASSPRTGGNQPQHF. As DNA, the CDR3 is TGTGCCAGCAGCCCACGGACAGGGGGCAATCAGCCCCAGCATTTT. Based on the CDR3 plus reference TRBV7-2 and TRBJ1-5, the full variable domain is GAGVSQSPSNKVTEKGKDVELRCDPISGHTALYWYRQSLGQGLEFLIYFQGNSAPDKSGLPSDRFSAERTGGSVSTLTIQRTQQEDSAVYLCASSPRTGGNQPQHFGDGTRLSIL.

The CDR3 protein is CASSPRPGGVAEEQYF. The CDR3 nucleotides read TGTGCCAGCAGCCCGCGGCCGGGCGGGGTTGCCGAAGAGCAGTACTTC. V and J are TRBV4-2 and TRBJ2-7, with D perhaps matching TRBD2 (6 bases). Germline values: CDR1 LGHNA, CDR2 YNFKEQ. The CDR3 is 16 amino acids. Trimming stripped 4 bases from V and 7 bases from J, with 23 bases between.

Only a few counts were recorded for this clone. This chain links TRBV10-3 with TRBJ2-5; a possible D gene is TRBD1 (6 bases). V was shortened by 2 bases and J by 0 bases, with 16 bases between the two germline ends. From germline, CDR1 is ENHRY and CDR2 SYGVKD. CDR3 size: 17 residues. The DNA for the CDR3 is TGTGCCATCAGTGAGAAGTTTAGCAGGGGCAACCAAGAGACCCAGTACTTC. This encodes CAISEKFSRGNQETQYF.

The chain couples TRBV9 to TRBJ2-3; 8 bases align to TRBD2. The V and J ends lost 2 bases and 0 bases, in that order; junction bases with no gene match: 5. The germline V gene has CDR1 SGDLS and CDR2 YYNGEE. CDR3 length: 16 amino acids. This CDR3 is CASSVGAGASTDTQYF. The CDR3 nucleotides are TGTGCCAGCAGCGTTGGAGCGGGGGCCAGCACAGATACGCAGTATTTT.

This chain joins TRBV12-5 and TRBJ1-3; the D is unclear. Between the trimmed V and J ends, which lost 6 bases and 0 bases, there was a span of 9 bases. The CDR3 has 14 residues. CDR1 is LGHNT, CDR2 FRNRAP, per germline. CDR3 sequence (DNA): TGTGCTAGTGGCCCCTCGGGCTCTGGAAACACCATATATTTT. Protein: CASGPSGSGNTIYF.

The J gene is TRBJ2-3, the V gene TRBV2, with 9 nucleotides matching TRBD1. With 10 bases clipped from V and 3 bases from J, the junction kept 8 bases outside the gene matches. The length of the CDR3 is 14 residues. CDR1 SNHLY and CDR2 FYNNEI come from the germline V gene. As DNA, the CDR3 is TGTGCCATTCCCTTGACAGGGGGGACAGATACGCAGTATTTT. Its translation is CAIPLTGGTDTQYF.

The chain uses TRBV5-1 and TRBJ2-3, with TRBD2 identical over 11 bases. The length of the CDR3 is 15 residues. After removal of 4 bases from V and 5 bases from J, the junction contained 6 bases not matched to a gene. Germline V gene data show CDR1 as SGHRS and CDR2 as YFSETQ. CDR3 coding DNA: TGCGCCAGCAGCGGTCTAGCGGGGGGCAAAGATACGCAGTATTTT. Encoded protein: CASSGLAGGKDTQYF.